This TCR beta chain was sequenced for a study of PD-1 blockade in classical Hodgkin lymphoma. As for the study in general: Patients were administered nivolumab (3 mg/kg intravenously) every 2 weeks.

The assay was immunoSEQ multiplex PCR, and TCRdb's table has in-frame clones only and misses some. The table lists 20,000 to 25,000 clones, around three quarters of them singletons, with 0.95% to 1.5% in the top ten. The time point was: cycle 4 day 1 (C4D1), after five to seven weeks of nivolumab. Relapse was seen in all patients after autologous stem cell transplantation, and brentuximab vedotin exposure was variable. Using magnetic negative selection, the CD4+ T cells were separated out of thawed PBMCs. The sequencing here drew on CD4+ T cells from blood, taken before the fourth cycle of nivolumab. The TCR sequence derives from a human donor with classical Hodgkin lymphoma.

The CDR3: CASSLNPLTQYF. In DNA form, the CDR3 reads TGTGCCAGCAGCCTTAACCCTCTGACCCAGTACTTC. The chain combines TRBV7-2 with TRBJ2-5; D is undetermined. Trimming cost V 5 bases and J 7 bases, with 11 bases left between them. Germline CDR1 reads SGHTA; CDR2 reads FQGNSA. The CDR3 length is 12 residues.